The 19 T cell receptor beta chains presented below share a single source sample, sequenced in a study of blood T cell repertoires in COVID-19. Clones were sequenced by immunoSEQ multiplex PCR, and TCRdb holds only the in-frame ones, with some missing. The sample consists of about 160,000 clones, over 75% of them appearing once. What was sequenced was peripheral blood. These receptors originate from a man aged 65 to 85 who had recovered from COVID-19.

DNA for the CDR3: TGTGCCACCAGTGGGTTCGAGGGAACGAACTATGGCTACACCTTC. This gives the protein CATSGFEGTNYGYTF. The V and J genes are TRBV24-1 and TRBJ1-2, with D hard to call. CDR1 and CDR2 from the germline V gene are KGHDR and SFDVKD. CDR3 length equals 15 residues. V lost 5 bases and J lost 2, with 14 bases in between.

As DNA, the CDR3 is TGTGCCAGCTCACCGGGACTAGCGGGAGGGCCCACCTACAATGAGCAGTTCTTC. Translating it yields CASSPGLAGGPTYNEQFF. The chain has TRBV18 and TRBJ2-1; 16 bases fit TRBD2. This CDR3 is built from 18 residues. With 3 bases clipped from V and 2 bases from J, the junction kept 4 bases outside the gene matches. From germline, CDR1 is KGHSH and CDR2 LQKENI.

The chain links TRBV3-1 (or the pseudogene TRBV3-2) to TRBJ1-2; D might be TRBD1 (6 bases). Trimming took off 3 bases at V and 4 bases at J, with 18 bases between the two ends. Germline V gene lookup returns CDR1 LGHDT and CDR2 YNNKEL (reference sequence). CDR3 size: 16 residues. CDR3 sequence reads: CASSHLTRTDPYGYTF. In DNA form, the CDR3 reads TGTGCCAGCAGCCATCTAACCCGGACAGACCCCTATGGCTACACCTTC.

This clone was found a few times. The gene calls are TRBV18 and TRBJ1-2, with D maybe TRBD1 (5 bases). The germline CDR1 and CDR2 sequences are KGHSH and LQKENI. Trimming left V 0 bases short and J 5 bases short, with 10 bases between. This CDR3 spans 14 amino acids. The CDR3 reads CASSPPGLWYGYTF. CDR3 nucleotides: TGTGCCAGCTCACCACCGGGACTCTGGTATGGCTACACCTTC. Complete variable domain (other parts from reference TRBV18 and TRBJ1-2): NAGVMQNPRHLVRRRGQEARLRCSPMKGHSHVYWYRQLPEEGLKFMVYLQKENIIDESGMPKERFSAEFPKEGPSILRIQQVVRGDSAAYFCASSPPGLWYGYTFGSGTRLTVV.

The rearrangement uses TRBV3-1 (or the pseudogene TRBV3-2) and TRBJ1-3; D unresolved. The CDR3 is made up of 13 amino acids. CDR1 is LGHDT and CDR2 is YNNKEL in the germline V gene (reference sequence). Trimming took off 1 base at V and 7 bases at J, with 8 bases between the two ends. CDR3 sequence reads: CASSQAGRNTIYF. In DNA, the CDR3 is TGTGCCAGCAGCCAAGCAGGTCGCAACACCATATATTTT.

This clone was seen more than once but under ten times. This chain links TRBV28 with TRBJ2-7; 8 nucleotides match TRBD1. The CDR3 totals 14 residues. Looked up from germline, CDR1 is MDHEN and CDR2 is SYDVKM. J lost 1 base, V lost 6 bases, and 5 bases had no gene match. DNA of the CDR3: TGTGCCAGCAGGTGGCAGGGGGCATCCTACGAGCAGTACTTC. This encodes CASRWQGASYEQYF.

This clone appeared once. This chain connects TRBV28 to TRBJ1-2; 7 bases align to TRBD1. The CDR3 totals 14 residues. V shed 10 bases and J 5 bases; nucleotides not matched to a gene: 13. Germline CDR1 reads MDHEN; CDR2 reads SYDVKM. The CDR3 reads CATLEGGGRYGYTF. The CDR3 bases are TGTGCCACCTTGGAAGGAGGGGGCAGGTATGGCTACACCTTC.

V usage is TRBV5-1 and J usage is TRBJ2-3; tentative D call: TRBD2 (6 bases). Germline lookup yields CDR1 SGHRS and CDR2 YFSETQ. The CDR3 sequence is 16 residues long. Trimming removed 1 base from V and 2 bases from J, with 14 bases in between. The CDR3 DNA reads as TGCGCCAGCAGCTTGATCCCGGGACTCAACACAGATACGCAGTATTTT. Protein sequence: CASSLIPGLNTDTQYF.

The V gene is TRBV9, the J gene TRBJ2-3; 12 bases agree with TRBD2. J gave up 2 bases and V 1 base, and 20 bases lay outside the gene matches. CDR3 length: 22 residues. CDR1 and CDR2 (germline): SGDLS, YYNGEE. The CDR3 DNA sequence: TGTGCCAGCAGCGTAACGCTTCCCGGACTAGCGGGAAAGGTGCGGGACACAGATACGCAGTATTTT. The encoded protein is CASSVTLPGLAGKVRDTDTQYF.

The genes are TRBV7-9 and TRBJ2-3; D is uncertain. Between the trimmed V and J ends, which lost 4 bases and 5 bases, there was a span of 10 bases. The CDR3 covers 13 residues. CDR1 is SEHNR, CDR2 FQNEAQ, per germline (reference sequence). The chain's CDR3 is CASSWRLRDTQYF. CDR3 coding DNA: TGTGCCAGCAGCTGGCGACTCAGAGATACGCAGTATTTT.

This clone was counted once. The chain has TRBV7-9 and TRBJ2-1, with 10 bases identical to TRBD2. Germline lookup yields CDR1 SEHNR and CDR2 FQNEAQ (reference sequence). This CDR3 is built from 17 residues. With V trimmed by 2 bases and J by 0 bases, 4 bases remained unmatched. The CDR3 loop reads CASSLLPSGSSYNEQFF. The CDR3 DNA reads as TGTGCCAGCAGCTTATTGCCTAGCGGGAGCTCCTACAATGAGCAGTTCTTC.

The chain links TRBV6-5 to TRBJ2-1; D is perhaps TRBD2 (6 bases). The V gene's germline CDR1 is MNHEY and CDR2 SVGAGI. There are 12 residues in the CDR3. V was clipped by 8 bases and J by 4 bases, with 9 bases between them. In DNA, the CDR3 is TGTGCCAGCGGGACTCAATACAATGAGCAGTTCTTC. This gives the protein CASGTQYNEQFF.

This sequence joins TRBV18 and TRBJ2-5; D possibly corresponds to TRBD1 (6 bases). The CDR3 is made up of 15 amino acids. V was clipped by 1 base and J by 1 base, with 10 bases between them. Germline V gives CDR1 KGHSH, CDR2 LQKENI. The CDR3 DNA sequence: TGTGCCAGCTCACCACGGGAAGGGGGCCAAGAGACCCAGTACTTC. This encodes CASSPREGGQETQYF.

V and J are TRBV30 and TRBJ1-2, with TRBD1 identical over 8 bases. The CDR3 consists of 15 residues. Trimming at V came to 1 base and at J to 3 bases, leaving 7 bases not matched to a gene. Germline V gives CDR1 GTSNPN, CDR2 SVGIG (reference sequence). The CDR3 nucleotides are TGTGCCTGGAGTGCGCCATTACAGGGGGACTATGGCTACACCTTC. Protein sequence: CAWSAPLQGDYGYTF.

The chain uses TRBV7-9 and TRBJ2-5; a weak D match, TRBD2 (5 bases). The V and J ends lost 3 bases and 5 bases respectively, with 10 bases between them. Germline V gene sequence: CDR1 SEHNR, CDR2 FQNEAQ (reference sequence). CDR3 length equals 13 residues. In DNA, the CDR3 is TGTGCCAGCAGCTTCGGGATGTCGGAGACCCAGTACTTC. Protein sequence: CASSFGMSETQYF.

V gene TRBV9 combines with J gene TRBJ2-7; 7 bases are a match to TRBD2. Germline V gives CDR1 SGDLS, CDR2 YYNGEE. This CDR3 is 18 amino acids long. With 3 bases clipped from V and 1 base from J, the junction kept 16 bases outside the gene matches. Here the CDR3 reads CASSGEKGGSWGSYEQYF. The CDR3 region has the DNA TGTGCCAGCAGCGGAGAAAAGGGCGGGAGCTGGGGGTCCTACGAGCAGTACTTC.

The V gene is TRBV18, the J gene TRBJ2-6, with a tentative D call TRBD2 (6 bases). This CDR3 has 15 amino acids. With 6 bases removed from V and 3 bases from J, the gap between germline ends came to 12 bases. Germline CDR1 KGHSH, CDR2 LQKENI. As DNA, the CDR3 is TGTGCCAGCTCCCTCCCCGGGGGTGGGGCCAACGTCCTGACTTTC. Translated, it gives CASSLPGGGANVLTF.

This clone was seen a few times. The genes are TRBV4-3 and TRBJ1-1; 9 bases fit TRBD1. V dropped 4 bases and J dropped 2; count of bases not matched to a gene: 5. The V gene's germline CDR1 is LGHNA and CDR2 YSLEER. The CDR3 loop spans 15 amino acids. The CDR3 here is CASSPLTGGNTEAFF. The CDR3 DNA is TGCGCCAGCAGCCCCTTGACAGGGGGAAACACTGAAGCTTTCTTT.

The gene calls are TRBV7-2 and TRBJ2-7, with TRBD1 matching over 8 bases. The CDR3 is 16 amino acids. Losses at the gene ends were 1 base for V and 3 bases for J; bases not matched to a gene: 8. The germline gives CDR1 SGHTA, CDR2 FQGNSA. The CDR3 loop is CASSLGLTGVIYEQYF. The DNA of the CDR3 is TGTGCCAGCAGCTTAGGCCTGACAGGGGTGATCTACGAGCAGTACTTC.